This T cell receptor (beta chain) derives from a study of cytomegalovirus exposure and HLA in healthy donors. In the PCR, 60 Vbeta and 13 Jbeta primers were used. Profiling relied on immunoSEQ multiplex PCR, and the TCRdb table lists in-frame clones only, not all of them. In the table there are about 150,000 clones, approximately 80% of which are singletons. In the case of this clone: The antigen is undetermined. Other nucleotide sequences in the sample specify the same CDR3.

Overall study findings and caveats: When analyzed later, the rates of TCR association showed variation by HLA locus, with DRB1 the most and HLA-C the fewest.

The sample comprised PBMCs. The TCR sequence derives from a woman aged 40 to 50 in good health and CMV-seronegative.

The CDR3 bases are TGTGCCAGCAGTTACTCTGGCGCGGGATTGAACACTGAAGCTTTCTTT. Protein product: CASSYSGAGLNTEAFF. The gene calls are TRBV6-5 and TRBJ1-1; D unclear. Trimming removed 0 bases at V and 0 bases at J, with 11 bases between. There are 16 residues in the CDR3. CDR1 MNHEY and CDR2 SVGAGI come from the germline V gene.